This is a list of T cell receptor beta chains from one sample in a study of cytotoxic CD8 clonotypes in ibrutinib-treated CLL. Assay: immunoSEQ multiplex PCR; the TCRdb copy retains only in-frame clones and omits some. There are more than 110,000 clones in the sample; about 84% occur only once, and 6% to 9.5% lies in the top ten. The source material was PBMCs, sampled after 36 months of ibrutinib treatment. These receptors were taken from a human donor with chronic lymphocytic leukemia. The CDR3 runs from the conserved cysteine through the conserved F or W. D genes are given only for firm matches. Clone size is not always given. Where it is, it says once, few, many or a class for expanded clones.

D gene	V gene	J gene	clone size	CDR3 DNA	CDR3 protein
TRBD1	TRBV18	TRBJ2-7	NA	TGTGCCAGCTCCGAAGTAGGGGGCGCGTACGAGCAGTACTTC	CASSEVGGAYEQYF
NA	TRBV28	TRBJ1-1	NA	TGTGCCAGCAGTTTTCTGGGACCCGAAGCTTTCTTT	CASSFLGPEAFF
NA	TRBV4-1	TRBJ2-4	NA	TGCGCCAGCAGCCAACCCAGCCTAGCCAAAAACATTCAGTACTTC	CASSQPSLAKNIQYF
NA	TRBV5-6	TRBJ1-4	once	TGTGCCAGCAGCAACACCGGGGGCACCACTCTGTTTTTT	CASSNTGGTTLFF
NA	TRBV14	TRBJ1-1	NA	TGTGCCAGCACTTTGGGGGATACATGGAACACTGAAGCTTTCTTT	CASTLGDTWNTEAFF
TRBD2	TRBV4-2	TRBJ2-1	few	TGTGCCAGCAGCCAAGATCCACTAGCGTTTGATGAGCAGTTCTTC	CASSQDPLAFDEQFF
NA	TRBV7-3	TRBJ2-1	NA	TGTGCCAGCAGCTTAGCCCCGGGGGCCTACAATGAGCAGTTCTTC	CASSLAPGAYNEQFF
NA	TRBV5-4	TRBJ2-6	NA	TGTGCCAGCAGCTTAGGCAGGTCTGGGGCCAACGTCCTGACTTTC	CASSLGRSGANVLTF
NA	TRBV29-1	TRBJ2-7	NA	TGCAGCGTTGGACAGATAGATAGCGGCGAGCAGTACTTC	CSVGQIDSGEQYF
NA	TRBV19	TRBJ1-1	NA	TGTGCCAGTAGTATGAGGAACACTGAAGCTTTCTTT	CASSMRNTEAFF
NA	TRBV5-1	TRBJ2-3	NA	TGCGCCAGCAGCTTGTCCAGGGTCAGCACAGATACGCAGTATTTT	CASSLSRVSTDTQYF
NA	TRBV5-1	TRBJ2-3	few	TGCGCCAGCAGCCCGAACACAGATACGCAGTATTTT	CASSPNTDTQYF